The 22 T cell receptor beta chains reported below all come from one sample, sequenced in a study of blood T cells in healthy people across ages. Through a sample-barcoded 5' primer and a J-beta primer mix, a second PCR was run for roughly 7 to 11 cycles. TCRdb independently ran MiXCR on the 5' RACE reads; one entry per CDR3 protein. The sample holds about 700,000 distinct CDR3 sequences, 32% seen once. The source material was blood. Source of these receptors: an elderly woman in good health.

V is TRBV2 and J is TRBJ2-3; D remains unclear. The V and J ends lost 7 bases and 0 bases respectively, with 8 bases between them. This CDR3 region has 13 residues. Germline lookup yields CDR1 SNHLY and CDR2 FYNNEI. CDR3 DNA sequence: TGTGCCAGCATGCCCGTTAGCACAGATACGCAGTATTTT. This encodes CASMPVSTDTQYF. The full variable domain, its missing parts supplied by reference TRBV2 and TRBJ2-3, is EPEVTQTPSHQVTQMGQEVILRCVPISNHLYFYWYRQILGQKVEFLVSFYNNEISEKSEIFDDQFSVERPDGSNFTLKIRSTKLEDSAMYFCASMPVSTDTQYFGPGTRLTVL.

The genes are TRBV4-3 and TRBJ1-1, with 7 bases matching TRBD1. The germline V gene encodes CDR1 LGHNA and CDR2 YSLEER. V gave up 3 bases and J gave up 10 bases; unmatched junction bases: 8. This CDR3 spans 13 amino acids. This CDR3 reads CASSQMPGGVAFF. CDR3 DNA sequence: TGCGCCAGCAGCCAGATGCCAGGGGGGGTAGCTTTCTTT.

CDR3 amino acids: CASSLLAGVDTEAFF. The DNA of the CDR3 is TGCGCCAGCAGCTTGTTGGCAGGGGTCGACACTGAAGCTTTCTTT. The chain links TRBV5-1 to TRBJ1-1, with D possibly TRBD1 on 6 matching bases. In germline, CDR1 is SGHRS, CDR2 YFSETQ. CDR3 size: 15 residues. The V gene lost 1 base and the J gene lost 3 bases, with 13 bases spanning the gap.

On this clonotype itself: A much more abundant neighbour one base away suggests this may be a read error. The chain links TRBV12-3 or TRBV12-4 to TRBJ1-1; D uncertain. This CDR3 has 14 amino acids. Trimming cost V 7 bases and J 1 base, with 13 bases left between them. The CDR3 region has the DNA TGTGCCAGCAATTGTCCGGAGCGGAACACTGAAGCTTTCTTT. Its protein is CASNCPERNTEAFF.

This chain connects TRBV20-1 to TRBJ2-5; D may be TRBD1 (6 bases). This CDR3 spans 12 amino acids. Germline V gene sequence: CDR1 DFQATT, CDR2 SNEGSKA (reference sequence). With 4 bases removed from V and 4 bases from J, the gap between germline ends came to 10 bases. CDR3 DNA sequence: TGCAGTGCTACAGGGGTAGGAGAGACCCAGTACTTC. This encodes CSATGVGETQYF.

This chain connects TRBV6-2 or TRBV6-3 to TRBJ2-7; 9 bases agree with TRBD2. The CDR3 spans 16 residues. V shed 2 bases, J shed 7 bases, and the junction held 12 bases outside the gene matches. Germline CDR1 and CDR2: MNHEY and SVGEGT. CDR3 bases: TGTGCCAGCAGTTACCCGACTAGCGGATTAGACAATGAGCAGTACTTC. This gives the protein CASSYPTSGLDNEQYF.

The gene calls are TRBV5-4 and TRBJ2-2; D might be TRBD2 (5 bases). From germline, CDR1 is SGHNT and CDR2 YYREEE (reference sequence). This CDR3 has 15 amino acids. V lost 0 bases to trimming and J lost 5 bases, with 11 bases between them. The CDR3: CASSLDGLPTGELFF. CDR3 DNA: TGTGCCAGCAGCTTGGATGGACTCCCGACCGGGGAGCTGTTTTTT.

The table lists this clonotype with many counts. The rearrangement uses TRBV5-1 and TRBJ2-3, with D possibly TRBD1 on 6 matching bases. CDR3 length: 15 residues. V shed 4 bases and J shed 2 bases, with 14 bases lying between them. CDR1 and CDR2 (germline): SGHRS, YFSETQ. The CDR3: CASSPDSGYTDTQYF. CDR3 in DNA: TGCGCCAGCAGCCCGGACAGCGGATACACAGATACGCAGTATTTT.

This clonotype was observed many times. The chain couples TRBV9 to TRBJ1-6; TRBD1 matches at 7 bases. The germline V gene encodes CDR1 SGDLS and CDR2 YYNGEE. J was trimmed by 6 bases and V by 0 bases; bases with no gene match: 6. This CDR3 is 16 amino acids long. CDR3 region: CASSVDPGTANSPLHF. CDR3 in DNA: TGTGCCAGCAGCGTAGACCCCGGGACAGCTAATTCACCCCTCCACTTT.

There are a few counts of this clonotype. One junction end does not reproduce the germline sequence, and a read error may be involved. This chain joins TRBV7-7 and TRBJ2-2, with a possible D match to TRBD1 (6 bases). The germline CDR1 and CDR2 sequences are SSHAT and FNYEAQ (reference sequence). The CDR3 extends over 14 amino acids. The CDR3 loop reads CASSPGTNAGELFF. Here the CDR3 DNA reads TGTGCTAGCAGCCCCGGGACAAACGCCGGGGAGCTGTTTTTT.

In regard to this clonotype: This may stem from a read error, because a much larger clone lies one nucleotide away. Without the conserved terminal phenylalanine or tryptophan, this CDR3 likely stems from a read error. This rearrangement joins TRBV20-1 to TRBJ1-5; D unresolved. The CDR3 totals 12 residues. Trimming shortened V by 3 bases and J by 0 bases, and 3 bases separated the two germline ends. Per the germline V gene, CDR1 is DFQATT and CDR2 is SNEGSKA (reference sequence). CDR3 sequence: CSASDSNQPQHL. CDR3 coding DNA: TGCAGTGCTAGTGATAGCAATCAGCCCCAGCATTTG.

The J gene is TRBJ2-6, the V gene TRBV7-2; no firm D call. This CDR3 spans 16 amino acids. Looked up from germline, CDR1 is SGHTA and CDR2 is FQGNSA. Trimming removed 9 bases at V and 1 base at J, with 16 bases between. Written as DNA, the CDR3 is TGTGCCAGTAGCCGTCATACGGCATCTGGGGCCAACGTCCTGACTTTC. Its protein is CASSRHTASGANVLTF.

The chain is built from TRBV20-1 and TRBJ2-1; 7 nucleotides align to TRBD1. The trim removed 5 bases at V and 4 bases at J, leaving 8 bases unmatched. The CDR3 totals 14 residues. The germline gives CDR1 DFQATT, CDR2 SNEGSKA (reference sequence). The CDR3 here is CSAARQGPYNEQFF. The CDR3 bases are TGCAGTGCTGCCCGACAGGGCCCATACAATGAGCAGTTCTTC.

This clonotype showed up many times. The chain carries TRBV11-1 and TRBJ2-1; D assignment may be TRBD1 or TRBD2 (5 bases each). Germline loops: CDR1 SGHAT, CDR2 FQDESV (reference sequence). Trimming took 4 bases from V and 6 from J, leaving 16 bases between them. The CDR3 consists of 15 residues. This CDR3 is CASSYLGARVNEQFF. CDR3 DNA sequence: TGTGCCAGCAGCTACCTCGGGGCGCGGGTCAATGAGCAGTTCTTC.

This clonotype was observed a handful of times. Here the CDR3 reads CASSPSTGRDTEAFF. The CDR3 DNA sequence: TGCGCCAGCAGCCCTTCAACAGGGAGGGACACTGAAGCTTTCTTT. J is TRBJ1-1 and V is TRBV5-1; D is possibly TRBD1 (6 bases). The CDR3 runs to 15 residues. The V end was cut by 4 bases, the J end by 3 bases, with 16 bases between. Per the germline V gene, CDR1 is SGHRS and CDR2 is YFSETQ.

Many counts were recorded for this clonotype. The genes are TRBV20-1 and TRBJ2-7; D may correspond to TRBD1 or TRBD2 (5 bases each). The CDR3 has 15 residues. Germline V gives CDR1 DFQATT, CDR2 SNEGSKA (reference sequence). Trimming removed 0 bases from V and 3 bases from J, with 15 bases in between. This CDR3 is CSARDTGRINYEQYF. The CDR3 DNA is TGCAGTGCTAGAGATACGGGACGAATAAACTACGAGCAGTACTTC.

The chain employs TRBV5-1 and TRBJ1-1, with D unresolved. Germline CDR1 and CDR2: SGHRS and YFSETQ. CDR3 length: 16 residues. Trimming left V 1 base short and J 1 base short, with 14 bases between. The CDR3 DNA sequence: TGCGCCAGCAGCTTGAACGAGGCGAGCGCGAACACTGAAGCTTTCTTT. Protein: CASSLNEASANTEAFF.

This clonotype was counted between two and nine times. This sequence joins TRBV12-3 or TRBV12-4 and TRBJ1-5; possible D gene TRBD1, 5 bases. The V and J ends lost 7 bases and 10 bases respectively, with 14 bases between them. The CDR3 is made up of 12 amino acids. The CDR3 region is CASTQGIGPQHF. The CDR3 DNA is TGTGCCAGCACCCAGGGAATCGGCCCCCAGCATTTT.

This clonotype was seen ten or more times. The chain recombines TRBV7-3 with TRBJ2-1; TRBD2 aligns across 8 bases. The V and J ends lost 5 bases and 10 bases, in that order; junction bases with no gene match: 13. The CDR3 length is 15 residues. Germline CDR1 SGHTA, CDR2 FQGTGA. The CDR3 reads CASSPVAGGLGEQFF. Here the CDR3 DNA reads TGTGCCAGCAGCCCCGTGGCGGGGGGCCTGGGGGAGCAGTTCTTC. The full variable domain, with the rest looked up from reference TRBV7-3 and TRBJ2-1, is GAGVSQTPSNKVTEKGKYVELRCDPISGHTALYWYRQSLGQGPEFLIYFQGTGAADDSGLPNDRFFAVRPEGSVSTLKIQRTERGDSAVYLCASSPVAGGLGEQFFGPGTRLTVL.

This clonotype was observed at least ten times. The chain links TRBV3-1 to TRBJ2-1; 8 nucleotides agree with TRBD2. V shed 5 bases and J 9 bases; nucleotides not matched to a gene: 9. From germline, CDR1 is LGHDT and CDR2 YNNKEL (reference sequence). There are 14 residues in the CDR3. The CDR3 region is CASSFGGVVGEQFF. DNA of the CDR3: TGTGCCAGCAGCTTCGGGGGGGTAGTCGGTGAGCAGTTCTTC.

To note about this clonotype: Being one base from a much bigger clone, this may be a read error. The chain uses TRBV6-1 and TRBJ2-1; 13 bases are shared with TRBD2. The CDR3 runs 15 residues. Germline loops: CDR1 MNHNS, CDR2 SASEGT. V was pared by 8 bases and J by 9 bases, with 10 bases of the junction left unmatched. CDR3 sequence: CASGVTSGGAGEQFF. CDR3 coding DNA: TGTGCCAGCGGTGTCACTAGCGGGGGGGCGGGTGAGCAGTTCTTC.

In this sample, this clonotype turned up many times. This chain joins TRBV7-2 and TRBJ2-1; 11 bases align to TRBD2. After removal of 7 bases from V and 7 bases from J, the junction contained 6 bases not matched to a gene. CDR3 length: 14 amino acids. CDR1 is SGHTA, CDR2 FQGNSA, per germline. Here the CDR3 DNA reads TGTGCCAGCAAAGTTAGCGGGGGGGTGAATGAGCAGTTCTTC. Translating gives CASKVSGGVNEQFF.